A single T cell receptor (beta chain) is shown here with its context. The antigen is undetermined. This sample stems from a study of T cell responses to AZD1222 COVID-19 vaccine. The protocol was immunoSEQ multiplex PCR, while the TCRdb copy is restricted to in-frame clones and leaves out a portion. This sample has roughly 70,000 clones, with approximately 80% found just once. Combined were second doses at about 4 or about 12 weeks. Study-wide results and limits: Sampled repertoires all dated from after the peak T cell response. Reportedly, close to half of spike-specific TCRs are directed against unmutated variant regions.

CDR1 and CDR2 (germline): MNHEY, SMNVEV (reference sequence). The CDR3 covers 16 residues. V was shortened by 3 bases and J by 0 bases, with 9 bases between the two germline ends. This specimen consisted of peripheral blood, obtained 28 days after the second AZD1222 dose. The TCR was taken from an adult who received the AZD1222 COVID-19 vaccine. This chain connects TRBV27 to TRBJ1-6; D is unclear. CDR3 sequence reads: CASSFWSRSYNSPLHF. The CDR3, as DNA: TGTGCCAGCAGTTTTTGGTCACGCTCCTATAATTCACCCCTCCACTTT.